The 14 T cell receptor beta chains below come from one sample, sequenced in a study of CD8+ T cells in alopecia areata. Sequencing relied on a cDNA template that was reverse transcribed from extracted RNA. Measured with immunoSEQ multiplex PCR; TCRdb has only the in-frame clones, and not every one. The sample is made up of some 110,000 clones, none counted only once. The sequencing input was lesional skin. These receptors originate from a C3H/HeJ mouse with alopecia areata. The mouse line has the MHC haplotype H2-k.

This clone was counted a few times. Mouse names are used for the genes. The read falls 4 residues short of the CDR3 end, and the missing part is taken from the germline J gene. This sequence joins TRBV2 and TRBJ2-7; 12 bases line up with TRBD2. CDR3 length: 15 residues. Germline CDR1 is LGHNA and CDR2 is YSYQKL. CDR3 residues: CASSSGTGGLYEQYF. The sequenced part of the CDR3 DNA is TGTGCCAGCAGCTCCGGGACTGGGGGGCTATAT.

With regard to this clone: Here the gene names and germline are mouse. With the read ending 4 residues before the CDR3 end, the germline J gene is used to fill in that end. The chain joins TRBV13-3 to TRBJ2-5; TRBD1 aligns across 7 bases. Germline values: CDR1 NNHDY, CDR2 SYVADS. V lost 5 bases to trimming and J lost 3 bases; unmatched junction nucleotides: 3. The CDR3 has 13 residues. The part of the CDR3 DNA that was read is TGTGCCAGCAGGCTCAGGGGGCAAGAC. This translates into CASRLRGQD. The CDR3, in full, reads CASRLRGQDTQYF.

This clone was seen a handful of times. The gene symbols are mouse symbols. The read terminates 4 residues ahead of where the CDR3 ends, so the germline J gene completes it. The chain combines TRBV19 with TRBJ2-7; 9 bases align to TRBD2. The V segment lost 1 base and the J segment 2 bases; nucleotides outside the gene matches: 4. Germline-derived CDR1 and CDR2 are FNHDT and SITEND (reference sequence). This CDR3 is built from 15 residues. The sequenced part of the CDR3 DNA is TGTGCCAGCAGTATACAGGCTGGGGGGGCCTAT. Its protein product is CASSIQAGGAY. The whole CDR3 is CASSIQAGGAYEQYF. Combining the CDR3 with reference TRBV19 and TRBJ2-7 gives the whole variable domain GGIITQTPKFLIGQEGQKLTLKCQQNFNHDTMYWYRQDSGKGLRLIYYSITENDLQKGDLSEGYDASREKKSSFSLTVTSAQKNEMAVFLCASSIQAGGAYEQYFGPGTRLTVL.

This clone was observed a few times. Gene names refer to mouse genes. With the read ending 4 residues before the CDR3 end, the germline J gene is used to fill in that end. This chain connects TRBV13-3 to TRBJ2-2; unclear D gene. V was pared by 0 bases and J by 0 bases, with 9 bases between. The CDR3 runs to 16 residues. Germline values: CDR1 NNHDY, CDR2 SYVADS. CDR3 sequence: CASSDAGKTNTGQLYF. The DNA read from the CDR3 is TGTGCCAGCAGTGATGCTGGCAAAACAAACACCGGG.

A few counts support this clone. The gene names given are mouse names. The CDR3 end is not reached by the read, which stops 4 residues before it; the germline J gene fills it in. The gene calls are TRBV1 and TRBJ2-5, with 9 positions matching TRBD1. CDR1 is NSQYPW and CDR2 is LRSPGD in the germline V gene (reference sequence). J lost 0 bases, V lost 4 bases, and 5 bases had no gene match. There are 16 residues in the CDR3. The chain's CDR3 is CTCSDPGTGNQDTQYF. The CDR3 DNA, read in part, is TGCACCTGCAGTGATCCCGGGACAGGGAACCAAGAC.

This clone was seen at least ten times. TCRdb's protein and the translated DNA diverge at residue 8; the protein reported here is the translation of the DNA. Gene names refer to mouse genes. The DNA ends 3 residues before the CDR3 does, and the rest of the CDR3 is filled in from the germline J gene. V and J are TRBV13-3 and TRBJ1-3; 7 bases are a match to TRBD1. CDR1 NNHDY and CDR2 SYVADS come from the germline V gene. CDR3 length: 11 amino acids. This CDR3 reads CASTAGGTLYF. Incomplete CDR3 DNA: TGTGCCAGCACGGCAGGGGGTACG.

Note on this clone: Genes and germline come from the mouse. The read terminates 4 residues ahead of where the CDR3 ends, so the germline J gene completes it. The chain couples TRBV19 to TRBJ2-5, with TRBD1 matching over 8 bases. The CDR3 spans 15 residues. In germline, CDR1 is FNHDT, CDR2 SITEND (reference sequence). CDR3: CASSIGTGTGDTQYF. The sequenced CDR3 bases are TGTGCCAGCAGTATCGGGACCGGGACAGGAGAC. The whole variable domain, remainder taken from reference TRBV19 and TRBJ2-5, is GGIITQTPKFLIGQEGQKLTLKCQQNFNHDTMYWYRQDSGKGLRLIYYSITENDLQKGDLSEGYDASREKKSSFSLTVTSAQKNEMAVFLCASSIGTGTGDTQYFGPGTRLLVL.

As concerns this clone: Mouse germline and gene names are used. The missing CDR3 end, 4 residues past where the read stops, is filled in from the germline J gene. The chain has TRBV13-3 and TRBJ2-3; TRBD2 matches at 11 bases. This CDR3 has 16 residues. The germline V gene has CDR1 NNHDY and CDR2 SYVADS. Trimming at V came to 2 bases and at J to 1 base, leaving 3 bases not matched to a gene. The CDR3 loop is CASSEDWGEGAETLYF. The CDR3 DNA, read in part, is TGTGCCAGCAGTGAGGACTGGGGGGAGGGTGCAGAA.

As to this clone: All gene names here are mouse names. The read is 4 residues too short to cover the CDR3 end, so that end is filled in from the germline J gene. The chain links TRBV13-3 to TRBJ2-2; 8 bases align to TRBD1. The germline V gene has CDR1 NNHDY and CDR2 SYVADS. CDR3 length: 15 amino acids. J gave up 0 bases and V 5 bases, and 3 bases lay outside the gene matches. The sequenced part of the CDR3 DNA is TGTGCCAGCAGCCGGACAGGGTCAAACACCGGG. This codes for CASSRTGSNTG. In full, the CDR3 is CASSRTGSNTGQLYF.

This clone has just a few counts. Gene names denote mouse genes. Coverage ceases 4 residues before the CDR3 finishes, and the germline J gene fills in the end. V and J are TRBV19 and TRBJ2-5, with D possibly TRBD1 on 6 matching bases. This CDR3 has 13 residues. In germline, CDR1 is FNHDT, CDR2 SITEND (reference sequence). The sequenced part of the CDR3 DNA is TGTGCCAGCACCCCCGGGACAAAAGAC. It encodes CASTPGTKD. The whole CDR3 sequence reads CASTPGTKDTQYF.

Worth noting for this clone: The listed genes are named as in mouse. The observed sequence ends 4 residues before the CDR3 terminus, with the missing tail filled in from the germline J gene. The gene calls are TRBV1 and TRBJ1-4, with TRBD1 as a possible D gene (5 bases). V was shortened by 3 bases and J by 4 bases, with 12 bases between the two germline ends. Germline CDR1 is NSQYPW and CDR2 is LRSPGD (reference sequence). CDR3 length: 15 residues. The part of the CDR3 DNA that was read is TGCACCTGCAGTGCTCGGGAGGGGTTCAACGAA. Translating it yields CTCSAREGFNE. The entire CDR3 protein reads CTCSAREGFNERLFF. Supplemented by reference TRBV1 and TRBJ1-4, the full variable domain reads VTLLEQNPRWRLVPRGQAVNLRCILKNSQYPWMSWYQQDLQKQLQWLFTLRSPGDKEVKSLPGADYLATRVTDTELRLQVANMSQGRTLYCTCSAREGFNERLFFGHGTKLSVL.

For this clone: Gene labels here are mouse ones. The CDR3 goes on 4 residues after the read ends, and that part is filled in from the germline J gene. The chain carries TRBV3 and TRBJ2-5; 8 bases line up with TRBD2. V lost 2 bases and J lost 3; bases outside the gene matches: 1. From germline, CDR1 is SNHLY and CDR2 FYNGKV (reference sequence). The CDR3 loop spans 14 amino acids. The covered CDR3 bases are TGTGCCAGCAGCTTAAGGACTGGGCAAGAC. This sequence encodes CASSLRTGQD. The full CDR3 protein is CASSLRTGQDTQYF.

This clone has just a few counts. Each gene name is a mouse one. The read ends 4 residues early relative to the CDR3; the germline J gene fills the gap. The V gene is TRBV12-1, the J gene TRBJ2-4; D call uncertain. Germline CDR1 is SGHSN and CDR2 is HYEKVE. V was trimmed by 0 bases and J by 0 bases, leaving 6 bases between them. CDR3 length equals 14 residues. The CDR3 DNA, read in part, is TGTGCCAGCTCTCTCGATCTGAGTCAAAAC. Its translation is CASSLDLSQN. The entire CDR3 is CASSLDLSQNTLYF.

This clone was seen more than once but under ten times. Here the gene names and germline are mouse. The CDR3 goes on 4 residues after the read ends, and that part is filled in from the germline J gene. Distinct nucleotide sequences in the sample also encode this CDR3. The gene calls are TRBV13-3 and TRBJ1-2, with 7 bases fitting TRBD1. Germline CDR1 is NNHDY and CDR2 is SYVADS. V trimming: 5 bases; J trimming: 3 bases; junction bases outside the gene matches: 7. This CDR3 is 14 amino acids long. Here the CDR3 reads CASSNRGRDSDYTF. CDR3 DNA, as far as it was read: TGTGCCAGCAGCAACAGGGGAAGAGACTCC.